The T cell receptor (beta chain) described here comes from a study of blood T cell dynamics during melanoma immunotherapy. Whole-study context: First-line therapy was either pembrolizumab or nivolumab with ipilimumab for metastatic melanoma. General study results and limits: It remained unknown if the driving T cell clones were melanoma-specific.

The CDR3 length is 16 residues. With 4 bases removed from V and 10 bases from J, the gap between germline ends came to 20 bases. The germline CDR1 and CDR2 sequences are SGHVS and FQNEAQ. Time point noted: week 3, after first cycle of checkpoint inhibitor. Blood was drawn before treatment and at week 3 after checkpoint blockade. This clone appeared once. Its antigen remains unknown. TCRdb keeps only in-frame clones here, not all; method: immunoSEQ multiplex PCR. The sample lists about 15,000 clones, roughly 92% occurring once. Sequences were derived from blood, sampled from a patient treated with checkpoint blockade. The rearrangement uses TRBV7-8 and TRBJ1-6; D remains ambiguous. The sequence derives from a human donor with melanoma. CDR3 sequence reads: CASSSLQIGRGSPLHF. The DNA for the CDR3 is TGTGCCAGCAGCTCCTTACAAATTGGGCGCGGGTCACCCCTCCACTTT.